The count of the clone carrying this T cell receptor (beta chain) is one. What it binds is unknown. This record belongs to a study of CD8+CD57+ T cells in acquired aplastic anemia. Background on the study: Across the sorted CD4+ and CD8+ cells, DNA amounts averaged roughly 3 ug. Healthy donors yielded about 9.9 million CD4+ cell reads on average.

Germline V gives CDR1 MGHRA, CDR2 YSYEKL. This CDR3 is built from 17 residues. Trimming pared 5 bases from V and 5 bases from J, leaving 19 bases between. The TCR beta profiling, which covered VDJ combination and CDR3 sequence, was carried out using genomic DNA as the template. Via MiXCR, TCRdb re-called the reads, giving one row per CDR3 protein. This table holds 100,000 to 130,000 distinct CDR3 sequences, 51% found once. Study observations and caveats: Patients and controls were not found to differ significantly in CD8+ Simpson's diversity.

This TCR was sampled from a human donor in good health, serving as a control. J is TRBJ1-6 and V is TRBV4-1, with TRBD1 as a possible D gene (6 bases). The material sequenced was sorted CD4+, CD8+, or CD8+CD57+ T cells (not recorded which) from PBMCs. CDR3 sequence reads: CASSNRASEGHNSPLHF. The CDR3 coding sequence is TGCGCCAGCAGCAACAGGGCCTCGGAGGGGCATAATTCACCCCTCCACTTT.